A single sample is the source of the 27 T cell receptor beta chains below, sequenced in a study of vaccination and CD4 T cells after COVID-19. Treatment noted: approximately 11-day PBMC culture with coronavirus spike peptide pools or control peptides (ViraFEST assay). The Oncomine TCR Beta short-read assay was applied to DNA of cultured CD4+ T cells. One entry per CDR3 protein results from TCRdb running MiXCR on the PCR reads. The sample contains approximately 15,000 distinct CDR3 sequences, roughly 25% of which appear only once. Their antigen targets remain unknown. What was sequenced was cultured CD4+ T cells from blood. The receptors here all came from a human donor with COVID-19.

This clonotype was seen only a few times. This rearrangement joins TRBV11-2 to TRBJ1-5, with D unresolved. Germline values: CDR1 SGHAT, CDR2 FQNNGV. The CDR3 runs to 13 residues. V shed 2 bases and J shed 0 bases, with 2 bases lying between them. The CDR3 DNA reads as TGTGCCAGCAGCTTAAGTAGCAATCAGCCCCAGCATTTT. Translated, it gives CASSLSSNQPQHF.

This clonotype was counted a few times. The chain combines TRBV11-2 with TRBJ2-5; 8 bases are shared with TRBD2. This CDR3 is built from 16 residues. Trimming took 2 bases from V and 0 from J; bases not matched to a gene: 5. Germline loops: CDR1 SGHAT, CDR2 FQNNGV. The CDR3 sequence: CASSLTPGGYQETQYF. In DNA, the CDR3 is TGTGCCAGCAGCTTAACTCCGGGGGGGTACCAAGAGACCCAGTACTTC.

This clonotype was recorded once. One end of the junction fails to match germline, which may point to a read error. The chain combines TRBV19 with TRBJ2-1; possibly TRBD2 for D (5 bases). This CDR3 contains 14 residues. Per germline, CDR1 LNHDA and CDR2 SQIVND (reference sequence). CDR3: CDSSPGGRNNEQFF. CDR3 DNA sequence: TGTGACAGTAGTCCGGGCGGGCGCAACAATGAGCAGTTCTTC.

The chain couples TRBV6-1 to TRBJ2-1, with 10 bases lining up with TRBD2. V shed 6 bases and J 9 bases; nucleotides not matched to a gene: 11. Germline values: CDR1 MNHNS, CDR2 SASEGT. The CDR3 is 15 residues long. CDR3 DNA sequence: TGTGCCAGCAGAAGTCTAGCGGGGGTCGGTCCTGAGCAGTTCTTC. It is translated as CASRSLAGVGPEQFF.

This chain uses TRBV12-5 with TRBJ2-3; D gene ambiguous. This CDR3 spans 13 amino acids. V was trimmed by 8 bases and J by 0 bases, leaving 9 bases between them. Germline values: CDR1 LGHNT, CDR2 FRNRAP. CDR3 DNA: TGTGCTAGTTCGCGAGCTAGCACAGATACGCAGTATTTT. Its translation is CASSRASTDTQYF.

The chain employs TRBV10-3 and TRBJ2-2, with D perhaps TRBD1 (6 bases). The V and J ends lost 2 bases and 6 bases respectively, with 7 bases between them. CDR3 size: 13 residues. CDR1 and CDR2 from the germline V gene are ENHRY and SYGVKD. CDR3 in DNA: TGTGCCATCAGTGAGGGGGGCGCCGGGGAGCTGTTTTTT. This encodes CAISEGGAGELFF.

V and J are TRBV4-1 and TRBJ2-4; D is uncertain. This CDR3 is 15 amino acids long. Germline CDR1 is MGHRA and CDR2 is YSYEKL. Trimming took off 1 base at V and 1 base at J, with 8 bases between the two ends. This CDR3 reads CASSQVGLAKNIQYF. CDR3 DNA: TGCGCCAGCAGCCAAGTAGGGTTGGCCAAAAACATTCAGTACTTC.

This rearrangement joins TRBV7-2 to TRBJ2-7; D unclear. The V gene lost 5 bases and the J gene lost 3 bases, with 8 bases spanning the gap. CDR1 and CDR2 from the germline V gene are SGHTA and FQGNSA. The CDR3 totals 12 residues. The CDR3 loop reads CASSRPGYEQYF. DNA of the CDR3: TGTGCCAGCAGCAGGCCGGGCTACGAGCAGTACTTC.

The table lists this clonotype with a count of one. The gene calls are TRBV7-9 and TRBJ1-2; perhaps TRBD1 as D (5 bases). Germline V CDR1 and CDR2: SEHNR, FQNEAQ (reference sequence). The CDR3 extends over 14 amino acids. With 5 bases removed from V and 8 bases from J, the gap between germline ends came to 18 bases. The CDR3 DNA sequence: TGTGCCAGCAGCCGGGACCGCCAAACGAGAGGCTACACCTTC. Translating gives CASSRDRQTRGYTF.

This clonotype has just a few counts. The chain is built from TRBV27 and TRBJ1-2; 7 bases align to TRBD1. Germline V lookup: CDR1 MNHEY, CDR2 SMNVEV (reference sequence). With V trimmed by 4 bases and J by 7 bases, 6 bases remained unmatched. The CDR3 loop spans 13 amino acids. The CDR3 reads CASSSTGQSGYTF. CDR3 sequence (DNA): TGTGCCAGCAGTTCTACGGGACAGTCTGGCTACACCTTC.

The chain uses TRBV19 and TRBJ2-7; D is undetermined. Trimming cost V 5 bases and J 0 bases, with 11 bases left between them. The CDR3 sequence is 14 residues long. Germline assignment: CDR1 LNHDA and CDR2 SQIVND (reference sequence). CDR3 coding DNA: TGTGCCAGTAGTGGGTTAGGGAACTCCTACGAGCAGTACTTC. It translates to CASSGLGNSYEQYF. Filled out from reference TRBV19 and TRBJ2-7, the complete variable domain reads DGGITQSPKYLFRKEGQNVTLSCEQNLNHDAMYWYRQDPGQGLRLIYYSQIVNDFQKGDIAEGYSVSREKKESFPLTVTSAQKNPTAFYLCASSGLGNSYEQYFGPGTRLTVT.

There are a few counts of this clonotype. CDR3 loop: CAISESTSAGTDTQYF. CDR3 nucleotides: TGTGCCATCAGTGAGTCGACTAGCGCTGGGACAGATACGCAGTATTTT. The chain recombines TRBV10-3 with TRBJ2-3, with TRBD2 matching 8 bases. The CDR3 has 16 amino acids. In germline, CDR1 is ENHRY, CDR2 SYGVKD. The V segment lost 0 bases and the J segment 3 bases; nucleotides outside the gene matches: 5.

The chain links TRBV6-1 to TRBJ1-3; TRBD1 matches at 7 bases. After removal of 6 bases from V and 0 bases from J, the junction contained 5 bases not matched to a gene. Germline-derived CDR1 and CDR2 are MNHNS and SASEGT. CDR3 length: 15 residues. The CDR3 region has the DNA TGTGCCAGCAGCTCGGGACAGCTCTCTGGAAACACCATATATTTT. Protein: CASSSGQLSGNTIYF.

This clonotype was detected a few times. The V gene is TRBV11-2, the J gene TRBJ2-3, with D possibly called TRBD1 or TRBD2 (6 bases each). The germline V and J ends were trimmed by 5 bases and 5 bases, with 20 bases remaining between them. CDR1 SGHAT and CDR2 FQNNGV come from the germline V gene. The CDR3 is made up of 16 amino acids. CDR3 protein: CASSPGGGGGGDTQYF. The CDR3 nucleotides read TGTGCCAGCAGCCCAGGAGGGGGAGGAGGGGGAGATACGCAGTATTTT. Combining the CDR3 with reference TRBV11-2 and TRBJ2-3 gives the whole variable domain EAGVAQSPRYKIIEKRQSVAFWCNPISGHATLYWYQQILGQGPKLLIQFQNNGVVDDSQLPKDRFSAERLKGVDSTLKIQPAKLEDSAVYLCASSPGGGGGGDTQYFGPGTRLTVL.

This clonotype has just a few counts. The chain carries TRBV19 and TRBJ2-2; 11 bases are shared with TRBD1. The CDR3 is 13 amino acids. With V trimmed by 10 bases and J by 3 bases, 1 base remained unmatched. Germline CDR1 and CDR2: LNHDA and SQIVND (reference sequence). In DNA form, the CDR3 reads TGTGCCATGGGACAGGGGGACACCGGGGAGCTGTTTTTT. It codes for CAMGQGDTGELFF.

In nucleotides, the CDR3 is TGTGCCAGCAGCCCGAGGACAGCGATGGAAGAGACCCAGTACTTC. This sequence encodes CASSPRTAMEETQYF. V gene TRBV7-2 combines with J gene TRBJ2-5, with a tentative D call TRBD1 (6 bases). The V end was cut by 5 bases, the J end by 3 bases, with 16 bases between. This CDR3 contains 15 residues. The V gene's germline CDR1 is SGHTA and CDR2 FQGNSA.

The chain carries TRBV5-5 and TRBJ1-1; possible D gene TRBD1, 6 bases. The V gene's germline CDR1 is SGHKS and CDR2 YYEKEE (reference sequence). This CDR3 has 14 amino acids. With 4 bases removed from V and 5 bases from J, the gap between germline ends came to 15 bases. The CDR3 region has the DNA TGTGCCAGCAGCAAACAGGGCTTGGTGACTGAAGCTTTCTTT. This encodes CASSKQGLVTEAFF.

This clonotype occurred a few times. The genes are TRBV7-2 and TRBJ2-3; D ambiguous. The V gene's germline CDR1 is SGHTA and CDR2 FQGNSA. The CDR3 loop spans 12 amino acids. The V end lost 5 bases, the J end lost 8 bases, and 11 bases lay between the germline ends. In DNA, the CDR3 is TGTGCCAGCAGCCCTAACAGAGGTACGCAGTATTTT. It translates to CASSPNRGTQYF.

This clonotype was recorded a few times. V usage is TRBV30 and J usage is TRBJ1-5, with D possibly matching TRBD1 (5 bases). CDR3 length equals 13 residues. CDR1 and CDR2 (germline): GTSNPN, SVGIG (reference sequence). Trimming pared 5 bases from V and 1 base from J, leaving 9 bases between. In nucleotides, the CDR3 is TGTGCCTGGGGGGGTGGGAGCAATCAGCCCCAGCATTTT. Protein sequence: CAWGGGSNQPQHF.

This clonotype was counted a few times. V usage is TRBV11-2 and J usage is TRBJ2-5; 7 positions agree with TRBD1. Germline CDR1 and CDR2: SGHAT and FQNNGV. The J segment lost 4 bases and the V segment lost 6 bases, leaving 8 bases of the junction unmatched. The CDR3 consists of 14 residues. The CDR3 DNA reads TGTGCCAGCAGGAAAGACAGGGTTCTAGAGACCCAGTACTTC. Its translation is CASRKDRVLETQYF.

The chain links TRBV7-6 to TRBJ2-2; the D is unclear. Trimming stripped 1 base from V and 7 bases from J, with 13 bases between. Germline-derived CDR1 and CDR2 are SGHVS and FNYEAQ. The CDR3 loop spans 15 amino acids. CDR3 residues: CASSLVSAWGGELFF. CDR3 sequence (DNA): TGTGCCAGCAGCTTAGTCTCGGCTTGGGGCGGGGAGCTGTTTTTT. The full variable domain, in which reference TRBV7-6 and TRBJ2-2 provide the parts outside the CDR3, is GAGVSQSPRYKVTKRGQDVALRCDPISGHVSLYWYRQALGQGPEFLTYFNYEAQQDKSGLPNDRFSAERPEGSISTLTIQRTEQRDSAMYRCASSLVSAWGGELFFGEGSRLTVL.

The sample holds a few counts of this clonotype. The V call is TRBV19, the J call TRBJ1-2; 9 positions agree with TRBD1. Trimming at V came to 4 bases and at J to 6 bases, leaving 6 bases not matched to a gene. The CDR3 runs 14 residues. The germline V gene encodes CDR1 LNHDA and CDR2 SQIVND (reference sequence). CDR3 sequence reads: CASSRRQGVDGYTF. The CDR3 nucleotides are TGTGCCAGTAGTAGGAGACAGGGGGTAGATGGCTACACCTTC.

This clonotype was picked up a small number of times. This chain joins TRBV6-5 and TRBJ1-1, with D perhaps matching TRBD1 (6 bases). Germline lookup yields CDR1 MNHEY and CDR2 SVGAGI. V lost 0 bases and J lost 2, with 10 bases in between. There are 15 residues in the CDR3. The CDR3 here is CASSYSNRVNTEAFF. The CDR3 DNA reads TGTGCCAGCAGTTACTCGAACAGGGTAAACACTGAAGCTTTCTTT.

The sample holds a few counts of this clonotype. The J gene is TRBJ1-1, the V gene TRBV27; the D is unclear. The ends were cut back, 8 bases at V and 1 base at J, with 11 bases in the middle. There are 13 residues in the CDR3. The V gene's germline CDR1 is MNHEY and CDR2 SMNVEV (reference sequence). Here the CDR3 reads CASQSVENTEAFF. Here the CDR3 DNA reads TGTGCCAGCCAATCGGTGGAGAACACTGAAGCTTTCTTT.

This clonotype was detected a few times. The rearrangement links TRBV6-1 to TRBJ2-2; no clear D. Trimming took 8 bases from V and 5 from J, leaving 9 bases between them. The CDR3 has 12 residues. Germline-derived CDR1 and CDR2 are MNHNS and SASEGT. CDR3 nucleotides: TGTGCCAGCGAGTTTTGGACCGGGGAGCTGTTTTTT. Translating it yields CASEFWTGELFF.

Relative to its sample, this clonotype is hyperexpanded. V is TRBV19 and J is TRBJ1-2; the D gene is possibly TRBD1 (6 bases). From germline, CDR1 is LNHDA and CDR2 SQIVND (reference sequence). The CDR3 runs 14 residues. V lost 1 base, J lost 3 bases, and 9 bases lay in between. The CDR3 loop reads CASSIVSGDYGYTF. DNA for the CDR3: TGTGCCAGTAGTATAGTTTCAGGGGACTATGGCTACACCTTC.

This chain connects TRBV7-2 to TRBJ2-7; 7 bases are a match to TRBD2. This CDR3 comprises 14 residues. Germline V gives CDR1 SGHTA, CDR2 FQGNSA. The trim removed 5 bases at V and 4 bases at J, leaving 8 bases unmatched. The CDR3 DNA is TGTGCCAGCAGCCACTCATGGCGGGGGTACGAGCAGTACTTC. This encodes CASSHSWRGYEQYF. Based on the CDR3 plus reference TRBV7-2 and TRBJ2-7, the full variable domain is GAGVSQSPSNKVTEKGKDVELRCDPISGHTALYWYRQSLGQGLEFLIYFQGNSAPDKSGLPSDRFSAERTGGSVSTLTIQRTQQEDSAVYLCASSHSWRGYEQYFGPGTRLTVT.